These 9 T cell receptor beta chains came from one sample sequenced in a study of blood T cell repertoires in COVID-19. Clones were sequenced by immunoSEQ multiplex PCR, and TCRdb holds only the in-frame ones, with some missing. This table has fewer than 150,000 clones, roughly 80% appearing once. Sequences were obtained from PBMCs or T cells enriched from blood (not recorded which). All receptors come from a man aged 25-45 years who had recovered from COVID-19.

This clone appeared once. This chain joins TRBV11-2 and TRBJ1-5; D not resolved. The CDR3 extends over 16 amino acids. V was cut by 0 bases and J by 1 base, with 10 bases left in between. The V gene's germline CDR1 is SGHAT and CDR2 FQNNGV. The CDR3 DNA reads TGTGCCAGCAGCTTAGATAATCCGGGGAGCAATCAGCCCCAGCATTTT. This gives the protein CASSLDNPGSNQPQHF.

V and J are TRBV2 and TRBJ1-6; 8 nucleotides align to TRBD1. J gave up 5 bases and V 7 bases, and 7 bases lay outside the gene matches. The V gene's germline CDR1 is SNHLY and CDR2 FYNNEI. The CDR3 length is 15 residues. The CDR3 coding sequence is TGTGCCAGCACCTCCCGGGACAGGAATAATTCACCCCTCCACTTT. Residues: CASTSRDRNNSPLHF.

V gene TRBV4-2 combines with J gene TRBJ2-1, with 7 bases aligning to TRBD1. V lost 4 bases and J lost 4; bases outside the gene matches: 7. The length of the CDR3 is 15 residues. Germline V CDR1 and CDR2: LGHNA, YNFKEQ. The CDR3 loop is CASSLGTDPYNEQFF. The CDR3 bases are TGTGCCAGCAGCCTCGGGACAGACCCATACAATGAGCAGTTCTTC.

The CDR3 loop reads CASGQGWGNQPQHF. DNA for the CDR3: TGTGCCAGTGGACAGGGTTGGGGGAATCAGCCCCAGCATTTT. The chain links TRBV19 to TRBJ1-5; 8 nucleotides match TRBD1. The CDR3 length is 14 residues. CDR1 and CDR2 (germline): LNHDA, SQIVND (reference sequence). V gave up 8 bases and J gave up 4 bases; unmatched junction bases: 7.

The rearrangement joins TRBV6-4 to TRBJ2-2, with 7 positions matching TRBD1. V shed 6 bases, J shed 6 bases, and the junction held 4 bases outside the gene matches. CDR3 length: 13 amino acids. Germline values: CDR1 MRHNA, CDR2 SNTAGT. CDR3 protein: CASRPQGAGELFF. Here the CDR3 DNA reads TGTGCCAGCAGACCCCAGGGGGCCGGGGAGCTGTTTTTT.

The sample holds one count of this clone. The V and J genes are TRBV6-1 and TRBJ2-5; unclear D gene. The germline CDR1 and CDR2 sequences are MNHNS and SASEGT. V gave up 3 bases and J gave up 5 bases, with 16 bases separating them. The CDR3 is 15 amino acids. DNA for the CDR3: TGTGCCAGCAGTGAGTCACGTGGCACCACGGAGACCCAGTACTTC. Translating it yields CASSESRGTTETQYF.

V and J are TRBV2 and TRBJ1-5; D call uncertain. CDR1 and CDR2 from the germline V gene are SNHLY and FYNNEI. This CDR3 region has 16 residues. V shed 2 bases and J shed 7 bases, with 18 bases lying between them. In nucleotides, the CDR3 is TGTGCCAGCAGTGAAAATCAGGCGACAAATGGACAGCCCCAGCATTTT. Translated, it gives CASSENQATNGQPQHF.

The chain recombines TRBV19 with TRBJ1-6; D perhaps matches TRBD1 (6 bases). Germline CDR1 LNHDA, CDR2 SQIVND (reference sequence). This CDR3 comprises 14 residues. V lost 5 bases, J lost 5 bases, and 10 bases lay in between. The CDR3 region is CASSPRQDNSPLHF. CDR3 in DNA: TGTGCCAGTAGTCCGAGACAGGATAATTCACCCCTCCACTTT.

In this sample, this clone turned up a few times. The chain uses TRBV3-1 (or the pseudogene TRBV3-2) and TRBJ1-4; TRBD1 is a possible D gene (5 bases). CDR1 is LGHDT and CDR2 is YNNKEL in the germline V gene (reference sequence). V shed 1 base and J shed 13 bases, with 13 bases lying between them. This CDR3 spans 13 amino acids. CDR3 in DNA: TGTGCCAGCAGCCAAGGGGGGGAGGATGTACTGTTTTTT. Translating it yields CASSQGGEDVLFF.